The entry that follows covers one T cell receptor (beta chain) sequence. The source of the sample is a study of blood T cell repertoires in COVID-19. Study as a whole: COVID-19 samples collected from the United States, Italy and Spain covered acute and convalescent phases. Nucleic acid was either cDNA or gDNA, and it came from T cells, B-cell-depleted T cells, or PBMCs.

Per the authors' pipeline: Nucleated cell counts were estimated from reference gene primer amplification. Generated by immunoSEQ multiplex PCR, the TCRdb table keeps only in-frame clones and is missing some. The V and J calls and clone size were taken over from that table, and D and trimming were inferred from the DNA. The table lists under 250,000 clones, roughly four fifths of them singletons. V shed 3 bases and J shed 2 bases, with 12 bases lying between them. CDR3 size: 15 residues. CDR1 is SGHNT, CDR2 YENEEA, per germline. V and J are TRBV11-3 and TRBJ2-3; possibly TRBD2 for D (6 bases). This clonotype was obtained from a young man who had recovered from COVID-19. The sequencing sample was made of peripheral blood. CDR3 region: CASSFGSGSTDTQYF. The CDR3 nucleotides are TGTGCCAGCAGCTTCGGTAGCGGATCCACAGATACGCAGTATTTT.